Reported below is one TCR beta chain. This specimen belongs to a study of blood T cell repertoires in COVID-19. Whole-study context: Whether acute or convalescent, the COVID-19 samples came from the United States, Italy and Spain.

The CDR3 is 14 residues long. The V gene's germline CDR1 is SGHRS and CDR2 YFSETQ. V lost 4 bases to trimming and J lost 0 bases; unmatched junction nucleotides: 2. The data were produced by immunoSEQ multiplex PCR, yet TCRdb's version contains in-frame clones alone and is incomplete. The sample has some 150,000 clones, about 84% seen once. The sequencing input was peripheral blood. The TCR originated in a human donor in a cohort sampled during active COVID-19. V is TRBV5-1 and J is TRBJ2-7; TRBD1 matches 9 bases. The CDR3 sequence is CASSPGQGSYEQYF. Here the CDR3 DNA reads TGCGCCAGCAGCCCGGGACAGGGCTCCTACGAGCAGTACTTC.